This T cell receptor (beta chain) derives from a study of radiation and T cells in renal cell carcinoma (dated by TCRdb to 2018 to 2021). A note on the overall study: A total of 50 to 60 samples underwent TCR beta sequencing, made up of approximately 26 tumors and about 27 peripheral blood samples. The last blood draw happened 4 weeks after radiation, timed to coincide with nephrectomy. A total of 4 million to 5 million unique CDR3 nucleotide sequences, encoding around 2.7 million unique CDR3 amino acid sequences, were found across all 50 or so samples.

As to this clone: No cognate antigen has been identified for it. There are no base qualities to consult, and no much larger clone falls within one base.

The immunoSEQ kit was used, according to the manufacturer's recommendations, to generate TCR beta libraries from genomic DNA. For library preparation, a first multiplex PCR was performed with proprietary primers, followed by a second PCR in which unique barcodes were added, and bead cleanups were performed after each round. A kit-provided positive control reaction and a negative control reaction were included in every sample batch. The final libraries underwent checking on an Agilent 4200 TapeStation D1000 ScreenTape, volumetric pooling, and quantification by qPCR. An Illumina NextSeq500 fitted with a MidOutput 150-cycle cartridge performed the sequencing, running 156 Read1 cycles and 15 Index1 cycles with the kit's custom primers. The pooled library was loaded at roughly 1 pM with around 22% PhiX control spiked in. The study's processing was this. Vendor-processed data were analyzed in R, and a clonotype was defined as all T cells sharing the same CDR3 nucleotide sequence. In the clone abundance analyses, frequencies in each sample were normalized to that sample's 10,000 most abundant clones. Public T cell clones, which averaged fewer than five per sample, were excluded before analysis. Tumor-enriched clonotypes and baseline blood-enriched clonotypes were defined as those with an abundance difference of at least 32-fold between compartments. Clonotypes expanded or contracted between blood time points were identified with a beta-binomial differential abundance model. Tumor-blood repertoire similarity was measured with the Baroni-Urbani and Buser coefficient, and group comparisons used two-tailed Wilcoxon tests in R. TCRdb took over this immuneACCESS table, retaining in-frame rearrangements with V and J assigned. Such tables are incomplete; in checked studies, under half of the missing clones stem from an unresolved V gene, and the remainder is unexplained. The DNA gave D and trimming, while V, J and clone size come from that table. The sample has fewer than 200,000 clones on record, less than 90% of them singletons. The biggest ten clones account for around 11% of the sample.

Study-level results and caveats: Top tumor clonotypes rose in blood from baseline to 2 weeks post-radiation, then contracted by 4 weeks, suggesting transient expansion of tumor-resident clones. The single-armed trial design could not address effects of radiation dose or scheduling on the TCR repertoire. Because no pretreatment tumor biopsies were available, whether clonotypes were present in the tumor at baseline could not be determined. Changes in the blood repertoire were not tracked past 4 weeks after treatment.

The sample's time point label is to be understood as: blood 4 weeks post-SBRT, at nephrectomy. The sample's treatment or condition, from its label and the paper: 15 Gy SBRT to primary tumor, nephrectomy 4 weeks later. Samples came from a clinical trial, in which primary renal cell carcinomas received 15 Gy stereotactic body radiation therapy followed by nephrectomy 4 weeks later. To track tumor-enriched clonotypes, serial peripheral blood was sampled from radiation-treated patients at baseline and at 2 weeks and 4 weeks after SBRT. All patients had renal cell carcinoma with clear cell pathology. The QIAamp DNA Blood Mini Kit (Qiagen) was used to prepare genomic DNA for TCR sequencing. The analyses included just those samples that passed every quality control check. This clonotype was sampled from a woman aged 45-65 years with renal cell carcinoma. The specimen was blood, collected from a patient whose treatment included radiotherapy and nephrectomy.

The nucleotide sequence reads as follows: TGCGCCAGCAGCCCGTGGACAGGGTCTAGCACAGATACGCAGTATTTT. Its protein product is CASSPWTGSSTDTQYF. The chain is assembled from TRBV4-3 and TRBJ2-3; TRBD1 aligns with 8 central bases. CDR1 LGHNA and CDR2 YSLEER were looked up in the germline V gene. Germline trimming: 4 bases from V, 0 bases from J; junction bases outside gene matches: 6. From its cysteine to its phenylalanine, the CDR3 spans 16 amino acids. Left in the record is the CDR3 DNA by itself, 48 bases read in frame from the first base.